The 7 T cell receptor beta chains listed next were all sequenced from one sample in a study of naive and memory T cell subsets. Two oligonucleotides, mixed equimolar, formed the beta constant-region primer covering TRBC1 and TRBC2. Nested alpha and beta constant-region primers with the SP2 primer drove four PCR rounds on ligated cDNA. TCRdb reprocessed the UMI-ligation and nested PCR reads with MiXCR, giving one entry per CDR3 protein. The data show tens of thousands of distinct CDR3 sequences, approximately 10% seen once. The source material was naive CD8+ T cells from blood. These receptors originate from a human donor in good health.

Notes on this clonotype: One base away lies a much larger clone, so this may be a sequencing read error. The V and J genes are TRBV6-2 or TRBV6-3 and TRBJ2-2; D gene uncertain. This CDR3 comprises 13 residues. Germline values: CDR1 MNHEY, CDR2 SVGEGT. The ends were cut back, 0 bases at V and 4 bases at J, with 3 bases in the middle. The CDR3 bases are TGTGCCAGCAGTTACTCGAGCACCGGGGAGCTGTTTTTT. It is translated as CASSYSSTGELFF.

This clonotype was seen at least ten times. This chain's CDR3 is CSARPTLYEQYF. As DNA, the CDR3 is TGCAGTGCTAGGCCTACCCTCTACGAGCAGTACTTC. The chain links TRBV20-1 to TRBJ2-7, with D unresolved. V dropped 3 bases and J dropped 3 bases, with 9 bases sitting between them. CDR3 length: 12 amino acids. CDR1 DFQATT and CDR2 SNEGSKA come from the germline V gene (reference sequence).

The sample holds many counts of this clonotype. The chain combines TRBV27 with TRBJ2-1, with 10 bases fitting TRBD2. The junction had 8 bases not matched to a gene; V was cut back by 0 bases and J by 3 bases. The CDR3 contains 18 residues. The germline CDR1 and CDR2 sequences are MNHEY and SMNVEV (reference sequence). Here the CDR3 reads CASSLSYGGLANYNEQFF. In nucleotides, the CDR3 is TGTGCCAGCAGTTTATCGTATGGGGGACTAGCGAACTACAATGAGCAGTTCTTC.

DNA of the CDR3: TGTGCCAGTGGGATCTACGAGCAGTACTTC. Translation: CASGIYEQYF. The J gene is TRBJ2-7, the V gene TRBV28; D is uncertain. From germline, CDR1 is MDHEN and CDR2 SYDVKM. This CDR3 has 10 amino acids. Trimming cost V 9 bases and J 3 bases, with 6 bases left between them.

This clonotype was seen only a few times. CDR3 amino acids: CASSTTGELFF. CDR3 bases: TGTGCCAGCAGCACGACCGGGGAGCTGTTTTTT. The chain employs TRBV5-6 and TRBJ2-2; D ambiguous. The V and J ends lost 4 bases and 5 bases respectively, with 3 bases between them. The CDR3 is made up of 11 amino acids. Germline CDR1 is SGHDT and CDR2 is YYEEEE.

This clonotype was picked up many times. The CDR3 sequence is CASSPGYEQYF. The CDR3 DNA reads TGTGCCAGCAGTCCGGGTTACGAGCAGTACTTC. The chain employs TRBV12-3 or TRBV12-4 and TRBJ2-7; D is ambiguous. V gave up 5 bases and J gave up 4 bases, with 6 bases separating them. The CDR3 is 11 residues long.

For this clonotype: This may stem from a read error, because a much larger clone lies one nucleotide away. The CDR3 nucleotides are TGTGCCAGCAGCCAAGAAGGCCAGCCTGGGACCAGGGAGCTGTTTTTT. This sequence encodes CASSQEGQPGTRELFF. The chain carries TRBV4-2 and TRBJ2-2; either TRBD1 or TRBD2 may fit D (5 bases each). V was clipped by 0 bases and J by 9 bases, with 17 bases between them. Per germline, CDR1 LGHNA and CDR2 YNFKEQ. The CDR3 is made up of 16 amino acids.